The 17 T cell receptor beta chains presented below share a single source sample, sequenced in a study of cytotoxic CD8 clonotypes in ibrutinib-treated CLL. Assay used: immunoSEQ multiplex PCR; TCRdb lists only in-frame clones, some missing. The table shows more than 85,000 clones, with around 77% occurring only once. Here the sequenced sample was PBMCs, taken after 24 months of ibrutinib treatment. These TCRs come from a human donor with chronic lymphocytic leukemia.

This clone appeared a few times. J is TRBJ1-1 and V is TRBV7-9; 8 bases map to TRBD1. This CDR3 is built from 15 residues. The J segment lost 2 bases and the V segment lost 5 bases, leaving 7 bases of the junction unmatched. Germline V gene data show CDR1 as SEHNR and CDR2 as FQNEAQ (reference sequence). Written as DNA, the CDR3 is TGTGCCAGCAGCCTCTCAGGGGGCTCAAACACTGAAGCTTTCTTT. It specifies CASSLSGGSNTEAFF.

The rearrangement joins TRBV4-2 to TRBJ1-5; TRBD1 matches 8 bases. This CDR3 has 17 amino acids. The V gene end was trimmed by 4 bases and the J gene end by 3 bases; junction bases not matched to a gene: 11. Germline CDR1 and CDR2: LGHNA and YNFKEQ. DNA for the CDR3: TGTGCCAGCAGCCTACGGACAGGGAGGGCTTCCAATCAGCCCCAGCATTTT. Translating gives CASSLRTGRASNQPQHF.

This chain links TRBV10-3 with TRBJ2-3; tentative D call: TRBD1 (6 bases). CDR1 and CDR2 (germline): ENHRY, SYGVKD. The CDR3 spans 16 residues. Deletions cut 4 bases from V and 6 bases from J, with 20 bases between. CDR3 nucleotides: TGTGCCATCAGTGTGGGGCAGGGGATTGGGTATGATACGCAGTATTTT. Protein sequence: CAISVGQGIGYDTQYF.

This clone was counted ten times or more. This sequence joins TRBV2 and TRBJ2-3; D is unclear. The germline CDR1 and CDR2 sequences are SNHLY and FYNNEI. With 0 bases removed from V and 0 bases from J, the gap between germline ends came to 10 bases. There are 16 residues in the CDR3. The CDR3 here is CASSEALLASTDTQYF. The CDR3 DNA sequence: TGTGCCAGCAGTGAAGCGCTGTTAGCTAGCACAGATACGCAGTATTTT.

This clone has just a few counts. This chain joins TRBV18 and TRBJ1-1; D is uncertain. V lost 4 bases to trimming and J lost 6 bases, with 18 bases between them. Germline V gene data show CDR1 as KGHSH and CDR2 as LQKENI. The CDR3 totals 15 residues. The CDR3 region is CASSLRVLGDPEAFF. The CDR3 DNA sequence: TGTGCCAGCTCACTTAGGGTGTTGGGTGACCCTGAAGCTTTCTTT.

This chain connects TRBV28 to TRBJ1-1; 9 bases line up with TRBD1. The CDR3 spans 15 residues. Germline V gene data show CDR1 as MDHEN and CDR2 as SYDVKM. The ends lost 8 bases at V and 0 bases at J; junction bases unmatched: 7. The CDR3 reads CASLPRTGVNTEAFF. The CDR3 DNA reads as TGTGCCAGCCTGCCCAGGACAGGGGTGAACACTGAAGCTTTCTTT.

This chain uses TRBV14 with TRBJ1-2; the match to TRBD1 covers 9 bases. This CDR3 is built from 13 residues. Germline values: CDR1 SGHDN, CDR2 FVKESK. Losses at the gene ends were 4 bases for V and 5 bases for J; bases not matched to a gene: 2. The CDR3 DNA reads TGTGCCAGCAGCCTCGGGACAGGGTATGGCTACACCTTC. Translated: CASSLGTGYGYTF.

The CDR3 sequence: CASSLSRLAGPYNEQFF. CDR3 nucleotide sequence: TGTGCCAGCAGCTTAAGCCGTTTAGCGGGACCCTACAATGAGCAGTTCTTC. The V gene is TRBV11-2, the J gene TRBJ2-1; 8 bases are a match to TRBD2. The V and J ends lost 2 bases and 2 bases, in that order; junction bases with no gene match: 8. CDR1 and CDR2 (germline): SGHAT, FQNNGV. The CDR3 is 17 residues long.

A note on this clone: The sample has other DNA sequences that encode this CDR3 too. The chain carries TRBV11-3 and TRBJ2-2, with unresolved D. V was shortened by 5 bases and J by 5 bases, with 6 bases between the two germline ends. CDR1 SGHNT and CDR2 YENEEA come from the germline V gene. The CDR3 extends over 12 amino acids. The CDR3 region has the DNA TGTGCCAGCAGCCCGGTGACCGGGGAGCTGTTTTTT. This gives the protein CASSPVTGELFF.

The chain is built from TRBV27 and TRBJ2-1; tentatively, D is TRBD1 or TRBD2 (6 bases each). Germline CDR1 and CDR2: MNHEY and SMNVEV (reference sequence). The CDR3 consists of 17 residues. Deletions cut 6 bases from V and 4 bases from J, with 22 bases between. CDR3 residues: CASSERGASGLYNEQFF. The DNA of the CDR3 is TGTGCCAGCAGCGAGAGGGGGGCATCGGGATTATACAATGAGCAGTTCTTC.

The rearrangement joins TRBV7-6 to TRBJ2-2; 10 positions agree with TRBD2. The trim removed 5 bases at V and 5 bases at J, leaving 20 bases unmatched. The CDR3 consists of 20 residues. The V gene's germline CDR1 is SGHVS and CDR2 FNYEAQ. The CDR3 sequence: CASSPINMETSGIVTGELFF. CDR3 bases: TGTGCCAGCAGCCCTATCAATATGGAAACTAGCGGGATTGTAACCGGGGAGCTGTTTTTT.

The gene calls are TRBV6-6 and TRBJ1-1; 12 nucleotides match TRBD1. Germline V CDR1 and CDR2: MNHNY, SVGAGI (reference sequence). The CDR3 is made up of 14 amino acids. V lost 6 bases, J lost 4 bases, and 3 bases stayed unmatched. The CDR3: CASRGQGAVTEAFF. The CDR3 DNA reads TGTGCCAGCAGGGGACAGGGGGCCGTCACTGAAGCTTTCTTT.

The gene calls are TRBV7-9 and TRBJ2-5; 9 positions match TRBD1. Per germline, CDR1 SEHNR and CDR2 FQNEAQ (reference sequence). The ends lost 8 bases at V and 2 bases at J; junction bases unmatched: 9. This CDR3 is 15 amino acids long. CDR3 loop: CASSRGTGTQETQYF. The CDR3 DNA reads as TGTGCCAGCTCCCGGGGGACAGGGACACAAGAGACCCAGTACTTC.

The rearrangement joins TRBV7-2 to TRBJ1-4; D perhaps matches TRBD1 (6 bases). Per germline, CDR1 SGHTA and CDR2 FQGNSA. The CDR3 covers 13 residues. V was shortened by 5 bases and J by 6 bases, with 10 bases between the two germline ends. CDR3 sequence: CASSVRGDEKLFF. CDR3 coding DNA: TGTGCCAGCAGCGTAAGGGGGGATGAAAAACTGTTTTTT. Supplemented by reference TRBV7-2 and TRBJ1-4, the full variable domain reads GAGVSQSPSNKVTEKGKDVELRCDPISGHTALYWYRQSLGQGLEFLIYFQGNSAPDKSGLPSDRFSAERTGGSVSTLTIQRTQQEDSAVYLCASSVRGDEKLFFGSGTQLSVL.

A single count supports this clone. The chain couples TRBV27 to TRBJ2-6; tentatively, D is TRBD1 (6 bases). V lost 3 bases and J lost 3, with 24 bases in between. The CDR3 length is 20 residues. Germline V CDR1 and CDR2: MNHEY, SMNVEV (reference sequence). The CDR3 reads CASSFKFTGHTSGGANVLTF. CDR3 sequence (DNA): TGTGCCAGCAGTTTTAAATTTACAGGGCACACTTCTGGTGGGGCCAACGTCCTGACTTTC.

The chain employs TRBV6-4 and TRBJ2-1; tentatively, D is TRBD2 (7 bases). The germline CDR1 and CDR2 sequences are MRHNA and SNTAGT. The CDR3 is 13 amino acids. The V and J ends lost 3 bases and 9 bases respectively, with 12 bases between them. The DNA of the CDR3 is TGTGCCAGCAGTGAACAGGGAGGGAGTGAGCAGTTCTTC. Translated: CASSEQGGSEQFF.

This chain joins TRBV4-1 and TRBJ2-7; D perhaps matches TRBD2 (6 bases). CDR3 length equals 16 residues. The germline gives CDR1 MGHRA, CDR2 YSYEKL. Between the trimmed V and J ends, which lost 0 bases and 1 base, there was a span of 13 bases. This CDR3 is CASSQDPDGGSYEQYF. DNA for the CDR3: TGCGCCAGCAGCCAAGACCCCGACGGGGGATCCTACGAGCAGTACTTC.